This entry lists 26 T cell receptor beta chains sequenced from one sample in a study of post-analysis software for immune sequencing data. Broader study findings: Relative to controls, patients had about five TRBV segments at higher frequency, with TRBV5-6, TRBV5-1 and TRBV20-1 among these.

Their antigens remain unidentified. Unique molecular identifiers featured in each of the TCR beta cDNA libraries. Each CDR3 protein is one row after TCRdb ran MiXCR on the PCR reads. The sample holds hundreds of thousands of distinct CDR3 sequences, less than 35% seen once. Material for sequencing was blood. The receptors derive from a girl aged 10-17 years with multiple sclerosis.

In its sample, this clonotype was seen many times. The chain recombines TRBV7-2 with TRBJ2-5; 8 bases map to TRBD2. Germline V gene lookup returns CDR1 SGHTA and CDR2 FQGNSA. V lost 3 bases to trimming and J lost 5 bases; unmatched junction nucleotides: 8. This CDR3 region has 15 residues. In DNA form, the CDR3 reads TGTGCCAGCAGCTTGTCAGCGGGAGCTTACGAGACCCAGTACTTC. It codes for CASSLSAGAYETQYF. Full variable domain (rest looked up from reference TRBV7-2 and TRBJ2-5): GAGVSQSPSNKVTEKGKDVELRCDPISGHTALYWYRQSLGQGLEFLIYFQGNSAPDKSGLPSDRFSAERTGGSVSTLTIQRTQQEDSAVYLCASSLSAGAYETQYFGPGTRLLVL.

This clonotype has more than one count but fewer than ten. This chain connects TRBV7-9 to TRBJ2-7; D gene unclear. CDR3 size: 15 residues. V shed 6 bases and J shed 3 bases, with 18 bases lying between them. The germline V gene encodes CDR1 SEHNR and CDR2 FQNEAQ (reference sequence). CDR3 region: CASRPDVAVFYEQYF. The CDR3, as DNA: TGTGCCAGCAGGCCGGACGTGGCAGTCTTCTACGAGCAGTACTTC.

V usage is TRBV10-3 and J usage is TRBJ2-1; either TRBD1 or TRBD2 may fit D (5 bases each). Deletions cut 4 bases from V and 6 bases from J, with 13 bases between. The CDR3 is made up of 14 amino acids. Germline V lookup: CDR1 ENHRY, CDR2 SYGVKD. The DNA for the CDR3 is TGTGCCATCAGTGTGTGGGACGTGCGCAATGAGCAGTTCTTC. This gives the protein CAISVWDVRNEQFF.

CDR3 coding DNA: TGCAGCGTAGATACAGGGGTCGCAGATACGCAGTATTTT. As protein: CSVDTGVADTQYF. The rearrangement links TRBV29-1 to TRBJ2-3, with 7 positions matching TRBD1. J gave up 4 bases and V 6 bases, and 7 bases lay outside the gene matches. The CDR3 sequence is 13 residues long. Germline V gene lookup returns CDR1 SQVTM and CDR2 ANQGSEA.

The CDR3 spells CATSRDLSGRAYEQYF. The CDR3 coding sequence is TGTGCCACCAGCAGAGATCTGAGCGGGAGGGCCTACGAGCAGTACTTC. The chain carries TRBV15 and TRBJ2-7, with 10 bases identical to TRBD2. Germline V gene data show CDR1 as LNHNV and CDR2 as YYDKDF (reference sequence). The CDR3 contains 16 residues. Trimming took 0 bases from V and 2 from J; bases not matched to a gene: 4.

The table lists this clonotype with a few counts. As DNA, the CDR3 is TGTGCCAGCAGTCAACTGGGACAACCTCACGAGCAGTACTTC. This gives the protein CASSQLGQPHEQYF. The chain carries TRBV12-3 or TRBV12-4 and TRBJ2-7; tentatively, D is TRBD1 (6 bases). The CDR3 has 14 amino acids. Trimming took 5 bases from V and 5 from J, leaving 16 bases between them.

The table lists this clonotype with many counts. The chain joins TRBV29-1 to TRBJ2-1; D is possibly TRBD2 (6 bases). In germline, CDR1 is SQVTM, CDR2 ANQGSEA. The CDR3 covers 14 residues. CDR3 bases: TGCGGTTTTATGCGGGACCCCTCCTACAATGAGCAGTTCTTC. This gives the protein CGFMRDPSYNEQFF.

This clonotype was recorded a few times. The rearrangement links TRBV5-5 to TRBJ1-2; TRBD1 matches at 10 bases. With 5 bases clipped from V and 6 bases from J, the junction kept 7 bases outside the gene matches. The CDR3 loop spans 14 amino acids. Germline assignment: CDR1 SGHKS and CDR2 YYEKEE (reference sequence). CDR3: CASRRPGQGNGYTF. The CDR3 nucleotides are TGTGCCAGCAGACGACCGGGACAGGGGAATGGCTACACCTTC.

The chain links TRBV27 to TRBJ2-4; unclear D gene. V gave up 4 bases and J gave up 1 base, with 17 bases separating them. From germline, CDR1 is MNHEY and CDR2 SMNVEV (reference sequence). The CDR3 runs to 17 residues. In nucleotides, the CDR3 is TGTGCCAGCAGTTCGATTGAGTTGCTAAAGGCCAAAAACATTCAGTACTTC. Translated: CASSSIELLKAKNIQYF.

The V and J genes are TRBV20-1 and TRBJ2-1; D unresolved. Germline V lookup: CDR1 DFQATT, CDR2 SNEGSKA (reference sequence). The V end was cut by 4 bases, the J end by 2 bases, with 15 bases between. The CDR3 extends over 15 amino acids. Written as DNA, the CDR3 is TGCAGTGCTATCCCTTTCGTGGGGACCTACAATGAGCAGTTCTTC. It codes for CSAIPFVGTYNEQFF.

The chain is built from TRBV4-2 and TRBJ2-1, with 9 bases that match TRBD2. J was trimmed by 4 bases and V by 1 base; bases with no gene match: 8. The length of the CDR3 is 17 residues. Per germline, CDR1 LGHNA and CDR2 YNFKEQ. CDR3 in DNA: TGTGCCAGCAGCCAAGGGGCCCCTAGCGGGATTTACAATGAGCAGTTCTTC. It codes for CASSQGAPSGIYNEQFF.

The rearrangement joins TRBV4-2 to TRBJ2-3, with 10 bases matching TRBD2. Germline lookup yields CDR1 LGHNA and CDR2 YNFKEQ. The CDR3 runs to 17 residues. Trimming took 0 bases from V and 0 from J; bases not matched to a gene: 3. This CDR3 reads CASSQDLAGASTDTQYF. The CDR3 nucleotides are TGTGCCAGCAGCCAAGATCTAGCGGGGGCAAGCACAGATACGCAGTATTTT.

This clonotype was picked up a small number of times. The chain joins TRBV20-1 to TRBJ2-4; unclear D gene. The CDR3 loop spans 13 amino acids. Germline loops: CDR1 DFQATT, CDR2 SNEGSKA (reference sequence). V shed 4 bases and J shed 0 bases, with 7 bases lying between them. CDR3 in amino acids: CSAMVLAKNIQYF. Written as DNA, the CDR3 is TGCAGTGCTATGGTTTTAGCCAAAAACATTCAGTACTTC.

V is TRBV29-1 and J is TRBJ2-4; 9 nucleotides agree with TRBD2. Germline loops: CDR1 SQVTM, CDR2 ANQGSEA. J was trimmed by 0 bases and V by 6 bases; bases with no gene match: 3. This CDR3 is 14 amino acids long. In nucleotides, the CDR3 is TGCAGCGTAGCGGGAGGCCCAGCCAAAAACATTCAGTACTTC. Amino acid sequence: CSVAGGPAKNIQYF.

This chain joins TRBV3-1 and TRBJ2-2, with no clear D. The CDR3 spans 14 residues. Germline CDR1 and CDR2: LGHDT and YNNKEL (reference sequence). Trimming stripped 1 base from V and 5 bases from J, with 8 bases between. The CDR3 DNA follows: TGTGCCAGCAGCCAAGGGTCAACGACCGGGGAGCTGTTTTTT. Protein product: CASSQGSTTGELFF.

This clonotype was found a few times. The chain joins TRBV20-1 to TRBJ2-3; 7 nucleotides agree with TRBD1. The CDR3 has 13 residues. The germline CDR1 and CDR2 sequences are DFQATT and SNEGSKA (reference sequence). V dropped 6 bases and J dropped 6; count of bases not matched to a gene: 9. Here the CDR3 DNA reads TGCAGTGCCACGACAGGGTGGGCGGATACGCAGTATTTT. It is translated as CSATTGWADTQYF.

This clonotype was counted between two and nine times. This chain links TRBV20-1 with TRBJ2-7; D may be TRBD2 (6 bases). The CDR3 runs 13 residues. Trimming pared 3 bases from V and 0 bases from J, leaving 9 bases between. Per the germline V gene, CDR1 is DFQATT and CDR2 is SNEGSKA (reference sequence). The chain's CDR3 is CSASGGLSYEQYF. The CDR3 nucleotides read TGCAGTGCTAGTGGGGGACTCTCCTACGAGCAGTACTTC.

V usage is TRBV20-1 and J usage is TRBJ2-5; 11 bases are a match to TRBD2. Germline CDR1 and CDR2: DFQATT and SNEGSKA (reference sequence). CDR3 length: 14 amino acids. The trim removed 6 bases at V and 4 bases at J, leaving 7 bases unmatched. DNA of the CDR3: TGCAGTGCCTTGACTAGCGGGATAGGAGAGACCCAGTACTTC. This gives the protein CSALTSGIGETQYF.

Only a few counts were recorded for this clonotype. The rearrangement uses TRBV24-1 and TRBJ1-2, with D perhaps TRBD1 (6 bases). The germline V gene encodes CDR1 KGHDR and CDR2 SFDVKD. V shed 2 bases and J shed 6 bases, with 18 bases lying between them. The CDR3 length is 16 residues. The CDR3 loop reads CATSDYTQGRVDGYTF. As DNA, the CDR3 is TGTGCCACCAGTGATTATACACAGGGAAGAGTGGATGGCTACACCTTC.

This clonotype was recorded a few times. This chain links TRBV27 with TRBJ1-2; 7 nucleotides align to TRBD1. The CDR3 has 14 amino acids. The ends lost 10 bases at V and 7 bases at J; junction bases unmatched: 15. From germline, CDR1 is MNHEY and CDR2 SMNVEV (reference sequence). CDR3 nucleotide sequence: TGTGCCACCCGACTCCGGGGACAGTCTCTTGGCTACACCTTC. Encoded protein: CATRLRGQSLGYTF.

The chain joins TRBV4-3 to TRBJ1-1, with no clear D. V gave up 0 bases and J gave up 1 base, with 9 bases separating them. The CDR3 spans 15 residues. Germline V gene data show CDR1 as LGHNA and CDR2 as YSLEER. The CDR3, as DNA: TGCGCCAGCAGCCAAGATCCCGGCCGGAACACTGAAGCTTTCTTT. Encoded protein: CASSQDPGRNTEAFF.

This clonotype was observed many times. The CDR3 nucleotides are TGCAGTGCACCGGCAGTACTAGCGGGAGGGGGGGGTCTCGAGCAGTACTTC. Encoded protein: CSAPAVLAGGGGLEQYF. V usage is TRBV20-1 and J usage is TRBJ2-7; 13 bases fit TRBD2. V was pared by 6 bases and J by 6 bases, with 17 bases of the junction left unmatched. This CDR3 has 17 amino acids. Germline V gene sequence: CDR1 DFQATT, CDR2 SNEGSKA (reference sequence).

This rearrangement joins TRBV3-1 to TRBJ2-4; a possible D gene is TRBD2 (5 bases). Per the germline V gene, CDR1 is LGHDT and CDR2 is YNNKEL (reference sequence). This CDR3 region has 13 residues. The V end lost 0 bases, the J end lost 14 bases, and 14 bases lay between the germline ends. The CDR3 DNA reads as TGTGCCAGCAGCCAAGATAGCTCCGGGGTGGAGTACTTC. Translated, it gives CASSQDSSGVEYF.

The rearrangement uses TRBV4-1 and TRBJ2-3; 7 bases fit TRBD1. Germline CDR1 reads MGHRA; CDR2 reads YSYEKL. This CDR3 is built from 15 residues. Trimming removed 4 bases from V and 5 bases from J; junction bases left unmatched: 9. The CDR3 loop is CASSPRQGSGDTQYF. In DNA form, the CDR3 reads TGCGCCAGCAGCCCGCGACAGGGAAGTGGAGATACGCAGTATTTT.

The chain links TRBV10-3 to TRBJ2-2; 9 bases map to TRBD2. The V gene's germline CDR1 is ENHRY and CDR2 SYGVKD. Losses at the gene ends were 5 bases for V and 3 bases for J; bases not matched to a gene: 7. This CDR3 is built from 16 residues. The CDR3 is CAISTLAGADTGELFF. The CDR3 region has the DNA TGTGCCATCAGTACCTTAGCGGGGGCTGACACCGGGGAGCTGTTTTTT.

The CDR3 spells CSATSGIGVLSTEAFF. CDR3 bases: TGCAGTGCTACCTCAGGGATCGGGGTCCTCAGCACTGAAGCTTTCTTT. The chain links TRBV20-1 to TRBJ1-1; tentatively, D is TRBD1 (5 bases). Trimming removed 4 bases at V and 4 bases at J, with 22 bases between. The CDR3 loop spans 16 amino acids. Germline V lookup: CDR1 DFQATT, CDR2 SNEGSKA (reference sequence).